The sample holds many counts of the clone carrying this TCR beta chain. The data derive from a study of human T cells and chemical hapten exposure. The overall study: 2% DPC applied to an approximately 2 cm by approximately 2 cm arm area sensitized donors. Across its approximately 23 weeks, the study gave patients weekly diphenylcyclopropenone doses to the scalp. Patches that contained 0.01% DPC were applied to the upper back and read at 6 days.

The germline gives CDR1 PRHDT, CDR2 FYEKMQ (reference sequence). The junction had 8 bases not matched to a gene; V was cut back by 4 bases and J by 1 base. The CDR3 length is 17 residues. TCRdb fed the RACE reads into MiXCR, producing one record per CDR3 protein. The repertoire holds fewer than 500,000 distinct CDR3 sequences, 4.8% seen once, with under 3% in the top ten. Indicated time point: patch test 1, 2 weeks after DPC sensitization. Sample treatment: therapeutic diphenylcyclopropenone sensitization with weekly scalp DPC. The specimen was whole blood, collected in connection with sensitization to the hapten diphenylcyclopropenone (DPC). V and J are TRBV13 and TRBJ1-1; 11 nucleotides line up with TRBD1. The clonotype comes from a woman in her forties or fifties with alopecia areata. Some clones in this sample may be carry-over from other donors' samples. DNA for the CDR3: TGTGCCAGCAGCTCCGCATGGACAGGGGGCAAGAACACTGAAGCTTTCTTT. Its protein is CASSSAWTGGKNTEAFF.